Listed here are 24 T cell receptor beta chains from one sample, sequenced in a study of blood T cells in healthy people across ages. A second PCR of 7 to 11 cycles used a sample-barcoded 5' primer and a J-beta primer mix. TCRdb re-called the 5' RACE reads with MiXCR, one entry per CDR3 protein. The sample consists of approximately 960,000 distinct CDR3 sequences, 25% to 30% of them appearing once. The same data also contributed to another study, on T cells of mothers and their children.

The specimen was blood. Receptors originate from a middle-aged woman in good health.

Turning to this clonotype: One end of the junction is discordant with germline, which a read error may explain. The chain joins TRBV11-3 to TRBJ2-7; 9 positions agree with TRBD1. Germline CDR1 SGHNT, CDR2 YENEEA. This CDR3 has 15 amino acids. The CDR3 is CAGSLEGTGTYEQYF. CDR3 nucleotide sequence: TGTGCCGGCAGCTTAGAAGGGACAGGGACCTACGAGCAGTACTTC.

The chain carries TRBV10-3 and TRBJ2-5; TRBD2 matches at 11 bases. CDR1 is ENHRY, CDR2 SYGVKD, per germline. The CDR3 runs 16 residues. V lost 4 bases and J lost 0; bases outside the gene matches: 4. The CDR3 spells CAISAGLAVYQETQYF. The CDR3 DNA is TGTGCCATCAGTGCGGGACTAGCGGTCTACCAAGAGACCCAGTACTTC.

This clonotype was counted ten times or more. Sequence at one end of the junction differs from germline and may be a read error. This chain links TRBV5-1 with TRBJ2-7; D gene ambiguous. Germline CDR1 SGHRS, CDR2 YFSETQ. The CDR3 length is 14 residues. CDR3 region: CASSFAGGAYEQYF. In nucleotides, the CDR3 is TGTGCCAGCAGTTTTGCCGGCGGAGCCTACGAGCAGTACTTC.

The table lists this clonotype with a few counts. A much bigger clone sits one base away, suggesting this may be a read error. Here the CDR3 DNA reads TGCGCCAGCAGCTTGGCCGCGGGGACCAATCGGCCCCAGCATTTT. It encodes CASSLAAGTNRPQHF. The chain joins TRBV5-1 to TRBJ1-5; possibly TRBD1 for D (5 bases). The CDR3 has 15 residues. Germline V gene sequence: CDR1 SGHRS, CDR2 YFSETQ.

This clonotype has more than one count but fewer than ten. The chain employs TRBV6-5 and TRBJ1-2; the D is unclear. V gave up 2 bases and J gave up 6 bases, with 13 bases separating them. CDR1 and CDR2 from the germline V gene are MNHEY and SVGAGI. The CDR3 totals 14 residues. The CDR3 DNA sequence: TGTGCCAGCAGTTACCCGATTGGGATTGATGGCTACACCTTC. Translated, it gives CASSYPIGIDGYTF.

The table lists this clonotype with many counts. The V and J genes are TRBV6-2 or TRBV6-3 and TRBJ2-6, with D perhaps given as TRBD1 or TRBD2 (5 bases each). Germline V gene data show CDR1 as MNHEY and CDR2 as SVGEGT. V lost 5 bases and J 0 bases, leaving 14 bases between the germline ends. The CDR3 has 17 residues. In DNA, the CDR3 is TGTGCCAGCAGTGCTACGGGACGTAACTCTGGGGCCAACGTCCTGACTTTC. Protein product: CASSATGRNSGANVLTF.

For this clonotype: At one of its ends the junction is not consistent with the germline gene, which may arise from a read error. The rearrangement joins TRBV7-8 to TRBJ1-2; no definite D call. Germline loops: CDR1 SGHVS, CDR2 FQNEAQ. The length of the CDR3 is 14 residues. The chain's CDR3 is CASSSLGGLYGYTF. As DNA, the CDR3 is TGTGCCAGCAGCTCCCTCGGCGGGCTCTATGGTTACACCTTC.

V gene TRBV19 combines with J gene TRBJ2-7, with D possibly TRBD1 on 6 matching bases. The V and J ends lost 0 bases and 5 bases respectively, with 20 bases between them. CDR1 is LNHDA, CDR2 SQIVND, per germline (reference sequence). The CDR3 is made up of 17 amino acids. CDR3 bases: TGTGCCAGTAGTATAGACCCGGTGGGGGCCACACACGACGAGCAGTACTTC. Protein sequence: CASSIDPVGATHDEQYF.

Comments on this clonotype: At one end, the junction sequence differs from germline, possibly due to a read error. The chain has TRBV11-2 and TRBJ1-2, with 7 bases aligning to TRBD1. The CDR3 spans 12 residues. Germline V gene data show CDR1 as SGHAT and CDR2 as FQNNGV. The CDR3 DNA reads TGTGCCAGCAGGGAACAGGGGTATGGCCACACCTTC. Encoded protein: CASREQGYGHTF.

Regarding this clonotype: A much more abundant neighbour one base away suggests this may be a read error. The rearrangement joins TRBV6-5 to TRBJ2-7; tentatively, D is TRBD1 (6 bases). The J call may be incorrect, as the DNA end agrees better with TRBJ2-4. CDR1 and CDR2 (germline): MNHEY, SVGAGI. This CDR3 region has 16 residues. The CDR3 spells CASSRYAGTRENIQYF. Here the CDR3 DNA reads TGTGCCAGCAGTCGCTACGCCGGGACAAGGGAAAACATTCAGTACTTC.

Worth noting for this clonotype: Possible read error: a much larger clone is one base away. The chain uses TRBV5-1 and TRBJ2-1; 7 nucleotides align to TRBD1. The CDR3 spans 15 residues. J lost 10 bases, V lost 4 bases, and 14 bases had no gene match. From germline, CDR1 is SGHRS and CDR2 YFSETQ. The CDR3 is CASSRQTGSSGEQFF. CDR3 coding DNA: TGCGCCAGCAGCAGACAGACAGGGAGTTCAGGCGAGCAGTTCTTC.

The chain carries TRBV3-1 and TRBJ1-1; 10 nucleotides align to TRBD1. V shed 2 bases and J 3 bases; nucleotides not matched to a gene: 6. This CDR3 spans 16 amino acids. From germline, CDR1 is LGHDT and CDR2 YNNKEL (reference sequence). The CDR3, as DNA: TGTGCCAGCAGCCAATCTATCGGGACAGGGGACACTGAAGCTTTCTTT. It is translated as CASSQSIGTGDTEAFF.

The gene calls are TRBV6-5 and TRBJ2-5; TRBD2 agrees at 9 bases. V dropped 0 bases and J dropped 3; count of bases not matched to a gene: 11. Germline CDR1 MNHEY, CDR2 SVGAGI. CDR3 length: 18 amino acids. This CDR3 reads CASSYSPRGSGGKETQYF. In nucleotides, the CDR3 is TGTGCCAGCAGTTACTCCCCCAGGGGTAGCGGGGGAAAAGAGACCCAGTACTTC.

Remarks on this clonotype: The junction departs from germline at one end; a sequencing error may be responsible. V gene TRBV20-1 combines with J gene TRBJ1-5, with a possible D match to TRBD1 (5 bases). The CDR3 sequence is 14 residues long. Germline CDR1 is DFQATT and CDR2 is SNEGSKA (reference sequence). The CDR3 loop is CSAAGSISNPPQHF. The DNA for the CDR3 is TGCAGTGCTGCAGGGTCGATAAGCAATCCGCCCCAGCATTTT.

J is TRBJ2-3 and V is TRBV10-3, with D possibly matching TRBD2 (6 bases). V dropped 6 bases and J dropped 1 base, with 11 bases sitting between them. CDR1 and CDR2 from the germline V gene are ENHRY and SYGVKD. CDR3 length equals 14 residues. The CDR3 sequence: CAIRAGRGTDTQYF. CDR3 sequence (DNA): TGTGCCATCAGGGCGGGACGGGGCACAGATACGCAGTATTTT.

This clonotype has just one count. The rearrangement links TRBV4-3 to TRBJ2-3; D call uncertain. Germline lookup yields CDR1 LGHNA and CDR2 YSLEER. The CDR3 sequence is 15 residues long. The V gene lost 0 bases and the J gene lost 3 bases, with 10 bases spanning the gap. The chain's CDR3 is CASSQETLSTDTQYF. CDR3 in DNA: TGCGCCAGCAGCCAAGAGACTCTCTCGACAGATACGCAGTATTTT.

This clonotype was counted a few times. V is TRBV5-1 and J is TRBJ2-7; D is perhaps TRBD1 (5 bases). The length of the CDR3 is 15 residues. Germline-derived CDR1 and CDR2 are SGHRS and YFSETQ. V gave up 1 base and J gave up 3 bases, with 14 bases separating them. The CDR3 loop reads CASSLLAGFNYEQYF. The CDR3 DNA reads as TGCGCCAGCAGCTTGTTGGCAGGGTTCAACTACGAGCAGTACTTC.

The chain is built from TRBV5-4 and TRBJ1-2; D not certain. CDR1 is SGHNT and CDR2 is YYREEE in the germline V gene (reference sequence). CDR3 length: 14 residues. The V and J ends lost 5 bases and 1 base respectively, with 12 bases between them. This CDR3 reads CASRLIDVNYGYTF. The CDR3 DNA follows: TGTGCCAGCAGGTTGATTGACGTTAACTATGGCTACACCTTC.

This clonotype appeared many times. The rearrangement links TRBV28 to TRBJ2-3; perhaps TRBD1 as D (6 bases). Germline V gene data show CDR1 as MDHEN and CDR2 as SYDVKM. This CDR3 region has 16 residues. Trimming cost V 5 bases and J 1 base, with 16 bases left between them. CDR3 amino acids: CASSTPQGEGTDTQYF. DNA for the CDR3: TGTGCCAGCAGTACCCCACAGGGTGAGGGCACAGATACGCAGTATTTT.

The chain is built from TRBV20-1 and TRBJ2-5, with 7 bases fitting TRBD1. Judging by the DNA end, TRBJ2-7 fits better; the J call may be wrong. Germline V gene lookup returns CDR1 DFQATT and CDR2 SNEGSKA (reference sequence). The CDR3 length is 12 residues. The CDR3 is CSATGTVYEQYF. The CDR3 DNA reads as TGCAGTGCTACCGGGACAGTCTACGAGCAGTACTTC.

The chain employs TRBV9 and TRBJ2-2, with D unresolved. Germline assignment: CDR1 SGDLS and CDR2 YYNGEE. The CDR3 spans 14 residues. The V and J ends lost 0 bases and 6 bases respectively, with 9 bases between them. CDR3 sequence reads: CASSVVNSPGELFF. The CDR3 DNA reads as TGTGCCAGCAGCGTAGTAAACTCGCCCGGGGAGCTGTTTTTT.

The chain combines TRBV2 with TRBJ2-3; the match to TRBD1 covers 7 bases. The CDR3 sequence is 15 residues long. Germline V gene sequence: CDR1 SNHLY, CDR2 FYNNEI. V shed 4 bases and J 2 bases; nucleotides not matched to a gene: 6. The CDR3 loop is CASSGAGTDTDTQYF. In DNA, the CDR3 is TGTGCCAGCAGTGGGGCCGGGACAGACACAGATACGCAGTATTTT.

Only a few counts were recorded for this clonotype. This rearrangement joins TRBV27 to TRBJ1-1, with 8 bases aligning to TRBD1. CDR3 size: 14 residues. Germline V gene lookup returns CDR1 MNHEY and CDR2 SMNVEV (reference sequence). The V and J ends lost 5 bases and 5 bases, in that order; junction bases with no gene match: 7. This CDR3 reads CASSGAGGRTEAFF. The CDR3 DNA follows: TGTGCCAGCAGTGGAGCAGGGGGCCGAACTGAAGCTTTCTTT.

This clonotype came up a few times. The J gene is TRBJ1-1, the V gene TRBV20-1, with a tentative D call TRBD1 (5 bases). V lost 3 bases and J lost 0, with 11 bases in between. Germline loops: CDR1 DFQATT, CDR2 SNEGSKA (reference sequence). CDR3 size: 14 residues. The CDR3 sequence: CSASRGALNTEAFF. CDR3 nucleotides: TGCAGTGCTAGCCGAGGGGCTTTGAACACTGAAGCTTTCTTT.